This T cell receptor beta chain is from a study of cytomegalovirus exposure and HLA in healthy donors. A note on this clone: Its antigen is currently unknown.

60 Vbeta and 13 Jbeta primers were used in PCR. Some clones are missing from TCRdb's copy, which holds only in-frame ones; the method was immunoSEQ multiplex PCR. Counted here are about 120,000 clones, 15% to 17% occurring once; the ten biggest clones make up 1.5% to 2%. Study outcomes and limitations: An analysis that was carried out later associated 15,000 to 20,000 TCR beta sequences with HLA alleles at 0.05 false discovery rate. Rarity characterized most TCR sequences, yet some public TCRs appeared in many donors.

Trimming stripped 8 bases from V and 3 bases from J, with 8 bases between. CDR3 size: 11 residues. Germline loops: CDR1 GTSNPN, CDR2 SVGIG (reference sequence). Specimen: PBMCs. The chain combines TRBV30 with TRBJ1-3; D is uncertain. This sequence originates from a woman aged 18-29 years in good health and CMV-seronegative. In DNA, the CDR3 is TGTGCCCGGGAAATTGGAAACACCATATATTTT. Encoded protein: CAREIGNTIYF.